These 4 T cell receptor beta chains originate from one sample sequenced in a study of identifying expanded T cells in peripheral blood. Repertoires were generated with immunoSEQ multiplex PCR, while TCRdb's copy carries only in-frame clones and drops some. The top ten clones hold more than 5.5% of a sample with approximately 94,000 clones, roughly 88% of them seen once. Sequenced: blood. All receptors derive from a person aged 18 to 70 in good health.

The gene calls are TRBV5-1 and TRBJ2-1; D remains ambiguous. The V end was cut by 0 bases, the J end by 4 bases, with 11 bases between. Germline V lookup: CDR1 SGHRS, CDR2 YFSETQ. The CDR3 spans 15 residues. As DNA, the CDR3 is TGCGCCAGCAGCTTGGAGGGTCAGGATTACAATGAGCAGTTCTTC. Translation gives CASSLEGQDYNEQFF.

This chain links TRBV19 with TRBJ1-5; TRBD1 matches at 7 bases. The CDR3 loop spans 16 amino acids. Germline lookup yields CDR1 LNHDA and CDR2 SQIVND (reference sequence). After removal of 2 bases from V and 1 base from J, the junction contained 5 bases not matched to a gene. The DNA for the CDR3 is TGTGCCAGTAGTATACGGGGGACAGCCAGCAATCAGCCCCAGCATTTT. Its protein is CASSIRGTASNQPQHF.

This clone was detected only a few times. The J gene is TRBJ1-1, the V gene TRBV29-1, with D unresolved. In germline, CDR1 is SQVTM, CDR2 ANQGSEA. Trimming shortened V by 5 bases and J by 1 base, and 8 bases separated the two germline ends. This CDR3 has 12 residues. The CDR3 sequence is CSVQVRNTEAFF. The CDR3 DNA reads as TGCAGCGTTCAAGTTAGGAACACTGAAGCTTTCTTT.

The chain links TRBV7-8 to TRBJ2-5, with D possibly TRBD1 on 6 matching bases. Trimming left V 1 base short and J 0 bases short, with 9 bases between. Germline CDR1 and CDR2: SGHVS and FQNEAQ. The CDR3 has 15 amino acids. The DNA of the CDR3 is TGTGCCAGCAGCTTAGACCGACAGGACCAAGAGACCCAGTACTTC. Translated: CASSLDRQDQETQYF. Based on the CDR3 plus reference TRBV7-8 and TRBJ2-5, the full variable domain is GAGVSQSPRYKVAKRGQDVALRCDPISGHVSLFWYQQALGQGPEFLTYFQNEAQLDKSGLPSDRFFAERPEGSVSTLKIQRTQQEDSAVYLCASSLDRQDQETQYFGPGTRLLVL.